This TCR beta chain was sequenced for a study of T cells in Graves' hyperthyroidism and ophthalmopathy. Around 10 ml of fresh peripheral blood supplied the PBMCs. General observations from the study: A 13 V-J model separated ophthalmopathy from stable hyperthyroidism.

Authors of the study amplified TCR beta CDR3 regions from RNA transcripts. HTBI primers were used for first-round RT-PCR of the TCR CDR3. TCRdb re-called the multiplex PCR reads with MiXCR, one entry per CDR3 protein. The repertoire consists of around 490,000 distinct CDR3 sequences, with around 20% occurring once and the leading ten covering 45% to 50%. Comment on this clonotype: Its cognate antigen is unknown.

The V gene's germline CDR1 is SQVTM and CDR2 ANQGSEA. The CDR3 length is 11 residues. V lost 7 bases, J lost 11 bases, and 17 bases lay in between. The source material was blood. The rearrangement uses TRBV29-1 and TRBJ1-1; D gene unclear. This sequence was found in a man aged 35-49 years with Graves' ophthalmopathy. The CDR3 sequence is CSAHSGLKAFF. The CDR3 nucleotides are TGCAGCGCCCATTCTGGGTTGAAGGCTTTCTTT.